These T cell receptor beta chains were read from a single sample in a study of human T cells and chemical hapten exposure. TCRdb re-derived calls from the RACE reads in MiXCR, one entry per CDR3 protein. The sample has more than 75,000 distinct CDR3 sequences, about 9.3% seen once. Sequenced here: whole blood, sampled in connection with sensitization to the hapten diphenylcyclopropenone (DPC). Receptors were obtained from a woman in her thirties or forties with alopecia areata. Some clones in this sample may be carry-over from other donors' samples. Both conserved end residues are part of each CDR3. The D gene is left open where the match is weak. The size of a clone is reported for some rows only, either as once, few or many, or as a class for expanded clones.

size: NA
J: TRBJ2-6
D: NA
V: TRBV20-1
CDR3: CSAVRGSGANVLTF
DNA: TGCAGTGCCGTCCGGGGCTCTGGGGCCAACGTCCTGACTTTC

size: many
J: TRBJ1-4
D: NA
V: TRBV4-3
CDR3: CASSQNTGNEKLFF
DNA: TGCGCCAGCAGCCAAAATACAGGGAATGAAAAACTGTTTTTT

size: many
J: TRBJ2-7
D: NA
V: TRBV5-1
CDR3: CASSLGFRDSYEQYF
DNA: TGCGCCAGCAGCTTGGGGTTCAGGGATTCCTACGAGCAGTACTTC

size: many
J: TRBJ1-1
D: NA
V: TRBV28
CDR3: CASSPGDLNTEAFF
DNA: TGTGCCAGCAGTCCGGGGGATTTGAACACTGAAGCTTTCTTT

size: NA
J: TRBJ1-5
D: NA
V: TRBV2
CDR3: CASKVGNQPQHF
DNA: TGTGCCAGCAAGGTGGGGAATCAGCCCCAGCATTTT

size: few
J: TRBJ1-1
D: NA
V: TRBV20-1
CDR3: CSARDPSRVGNTEAFF
DNA: TGCAGTGCTAGAGATCCCAGCAGGGTTGGGAACACTGAAGCTTTCTTT

size: few
J: TRBJ1-4
D: NA
V: TRBV20-1
CDR3: CRSGVGEKLFF
DNA: TGCAGGTCAGGGGTTGGGGAAAAACTGTTTTTT

size: few
J: TRBJ2-2
D: NA
V: TRBV5-1
CDR3: CASSLTGTQGTGELFF
DNA: TGCGCCAGCAGCTTAACCGGGACTCAAGGAACCGGGGAGCTGTTTTTT

size: NA
J: TRBJ2-7
D: TRBD1
V: TRBV28
CDR3: CASSSEQGTYEQYF
DNA: TGTGCCAGCAGTTCCGAACAGGGGACGTACGAGCAGTACTTC

size: few
J: TRBJ1-2
D: NA
V: TRBV7-2
CDR3: CASSMRGHFYYYTF
DNA: TGTGCCAGCAGCATGCGGGGGCATTTCTACTACTACACCTTC

size: many
J: TRBJ2-1
D: NA
V: TRBV7-6
CDR3: CASSLMGREFHNEQFF
DNA: TGTGCCAGCAGCTTAATGGGCCGGGAGTTCCACAATGAGCAGTTCTTC

size: few
J: TRBJ2-1
D: TRBD2
V: TRBV20-1
CDR3: CSALGLADHNEQFF
DNA: TGCAGTGCTTTGGGACTAGCGGACCACAATGAGCAGTTCTTC

size: few
J: TRBJ1-2
D: NA
V: TRBV30
CDR3: CAWGPLGEGYTF
DNA: TGTGCCTGGGGTCCCCTGGGAGAAGGCTACACCTTC

size: few
J: TRBJ1-2
D: NA
V: TRBV3-1
CDR3: CASSQVDGHANYGYTF
DNA: TGTGCCAGCAGCCAGGTAGACGGACACGCTAACTATGGCTACACCTTC

size: few
J: TRBJ2-7
D: TRBD2
V: TRBV4-2
CDR3: CASSPGLAAILGEQYF
DNA: TGTGCCAGCAGCCCAGGACTAGCGGCTATATTGGGAGAGCAGTACTTC

size: few
J: TRBJ1-5
D: NA
V: TRBV7-8
CDR3: CASSSEQGSNQPQHF
DNA: TGTGCCAGCAGCTCCGAACAGGGAAGCAATCAGCCCCAGCATTTT

size: few
J: TRBJ2-1
D: NA
V: TRBV20-1
CDR3: CSARASAETPSYNEQFF
DNA: TGCAGTGCTAGAGCCTCAGCCGAGACCCCCTCCTACAATGAGCAGTTCTTC

size: NA
J: TRBJ2-2
D: NA
V: TRBV7-9
CDR3: CASRRGIGQLTGELFF
DNA: TGTGCCAGCAGGAGAGGGATCGGACAGCTCACCGGGGAGCTGTTTTTT

size: few
J: TRBJ1-3
D: NA
V: TRBV7-2
CDR3: CASTLPGGLSGNTIYF
DNA: TGTGCCAGCACCTTACCTGGGGGACTCTCTGGAAACACCATATATTTT

size: many
J: TRBJ2-1
D: NA
V: TRBV4-1
CDR3: CASSQDGTRYNEQFF
DNA: TGCGCCAGCAGCCAAGACGGGACAAGATACAATGAGCAGTTCTTC

size: NA
J: TRBJ2-7
D: TRBD1
V: TRBV28
CDR3: CASSWEQGLVSEQYF
DNA: TGTGCCAGCAGTTGGGAACAGGGGCTCGTGAGCGAGCAGTACTTC

size: few
J: TRBJ1-2
D: NA
V: TRBV28
CDR3: CASSFGSRNYGYTF
DNA: TGTGCCAGCAGTTTTGGCAGCCGGAACTATGGCTACACCTTC

size: few
J: TRBJ2-7
D: TRBD1
V: TRBV5-1
CDR3: CASSFRTGRNEQYF
DNA: TGCGCCAGCAGCTTTAGGACAGGGAGGAACGAGCAGTACTTC

size: many
J: TRBJ1-2
D: NA
V: TRBV7-9
CDR3: CASSPQTVGYTF
DNA: TGTGCCAGCAGCCCCCAGACTGTTGGCTACACCTTC

size: many
J: TRBJ1-1
D: NA
V: TRBV5-1
CDR3: CASSLAEEAFF
DNA: TGCGCCAGCAGCTTGGCCGAAGAAGCTTTCTTT

size: NA
J: TRBJ1-1
D: TRBD1
V: TRBV9
CDR3: CASNPTGVNTEAFF
DNA: TGTGCCAGCAATCCGACAGGGGTGAACACTGAAGCTTTCTTT

size: NA
J: TRBJ2-3
D: NA
V: TRBV7-9
CDR3: CASSQTRDTDTQYF
DNA: TGTGCCAGCAGCCAAACTAGGGACACAGATACGCAGTATTTT

size: NA
J: TRBJ1-1
D: NA
V: TRBV7-8
CDR3: CASSLVALGTEAFF
DNA: TGTGCCAGCAGCTTAGTCGCCTTGGGGACTGAAGCTTTCTTT

size: medium-sized
J: TRBJ2-1
D: NA
V: TRBV12-3/TRBV12-4
CDR3: CASSFGPLNEQFF
DNA: TGTGCCAGCAGTTTTGGGCCTTTGAATGAGCAGTTCTTC

size: few
J: TRBJ1-1
D: NA
V: TRBV7-9
CDR3: CASSPRAASMNTEAFF
DNA: TGTGCCAGCAGCCCACGGGCTGCGTCGATGAACACTGAAGCTTTCTTT

size: few
J: TRBJ2-3
D: NA
V: TRBV20-1
CDR3: CSARGASASTDTQYF
DNA: TGCAGTGCTAGAGGAGCTAGCGCCAGCACAGATACGCAGTATTTT

size: NA
J: TRBJ2-1
D: NA
V: TRBV12-3/TRBV12-4
CDR3: CASSRGRPPYNEQFF
DNA: TGTGCCAGCAGTCGAGGGAGGCCCCCCTACAATGAGCAGTTCTTC

size: many
J: TRBJ2-2
D: NA
V: TRBV9
CDR3: CASSLLPGELFF
DNA: TGTGCCAGCAGCCTCCTTCCCGGGGAGCTGTTTTTT

size: NA
J: TRBJ2-3
D: NA
V: TRBV7-2
CDR3: CASSLNDHTDTQYF
DNA: TGTGCCAGCAGCTTAAACGATCACACAGATACGCAGTATTTT

size: many
J: TRBJ2-7
D: TRBD2
V: TRBV27
CDR3: CASSLVIAGPYEQYF
DNA: TGTGCCAGCAGTTTAGTGATAGCGGGACCCTACGAGCAGTACTTC

size: many
J: TRBJ1-5
D: NA
V: TRBV6-2/TRBV6-3
CDR3: CASSWGRNQPQHF
DNA: TGTGCCAGCAGTTGGGGGCGAAATCAGCCCCAGCATTTT

size: NA
J: TRBJ1-4
D: NA
V: TRBV29-1
CDR3: CSVGGNGKLFF
DNA: TGCAGCGTGGGGGGGAATGGAAAACTGTTTTTT